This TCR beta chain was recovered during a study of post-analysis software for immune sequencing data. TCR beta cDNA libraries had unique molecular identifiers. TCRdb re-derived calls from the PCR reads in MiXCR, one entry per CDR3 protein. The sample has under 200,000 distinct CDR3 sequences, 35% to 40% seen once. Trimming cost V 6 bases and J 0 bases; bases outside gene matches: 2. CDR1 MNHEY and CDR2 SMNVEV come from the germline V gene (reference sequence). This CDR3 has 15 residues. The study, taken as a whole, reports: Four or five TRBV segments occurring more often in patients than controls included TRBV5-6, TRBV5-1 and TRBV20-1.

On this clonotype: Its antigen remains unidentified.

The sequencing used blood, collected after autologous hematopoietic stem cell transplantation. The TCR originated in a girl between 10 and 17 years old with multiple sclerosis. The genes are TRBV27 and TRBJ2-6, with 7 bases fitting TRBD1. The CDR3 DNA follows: TGTGCCAGCAGACGGGACAGCTCTGGGGCCAACGTCCTGACTTTC. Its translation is CASRRDSSGANVLTF.